Below are 26 T cell receptor beta chains sequenced from a single sample in a study of shared clonotypes between healthy human individuals. As defined, naive CD8 cells were CD45RO-negative and positively selected for CCR7, with terminally differentiated effector memory CD45RA+ cells excluded. Method: immunoSEQ multiplex PCR; TCRdb's copy keeps in-frame clones and lacks some. The sample lists millions of clones, about 92% occurring once. Specimen: naive CD8+ T cells from PBMCs. The receptors derive from a man younger than 30 in good health. Some clones in this sample may be carry-over from other donors' samples.

The rearrangement links TRBV14 to TRBJ2-7; tentatively, D is TRBD2 (6 bases). The CDR3 has 16 amino acids. Trimming took off 4 bases at V and 1 base at J, with 17 bases between the two ends. Germline loops: CDR1 SGHDN, CDR2 FVKESK. CDR3 residues: CASSPAGRGRSYEQYF. The CDR3 region has the DNA TGTGCCAGCAGCCCAGCGGGCAGAGGAAGGTCCTACGAGCAGTACTTC.

The V call is TRBV25-1, the J call TRBJ1-4; TRBD1 aligns across 9 bases. Losses at the gene ends were 4 bases for V and 8 bases for J; bases not matched to a gene: 5. The V gene's germline CDR1 is MGHDK and CDR2 SYGVNS. This CDR3 contains 14 residues. In nucleotides, the CDR3 is TGTGCCAGCAGTGGGGACAGGGTTGAGGAAAAACTGTTTTTT. Translating gives CASSGDRVEEKLFF. The entire variable domain, with the rest obtained from reference TRBV25-1 and TRBJ1-4, is as follows: EADIYQTPRYLVIGTGKKITLECSQTMGHDKMYWYQQDPGMELHLIHYSYGVNSTEKGDLSSESTVSRIRTEHFPLTLESARPSHTSQYLCASSGDRVEEKLFFGSGTQLSVL.

The J gene is TRBJ1-5, the V gene TRBV4-3, with 9 bases identical to TRBD1. There are 15 residues in the CDR3. Germline V gives CDR1 LGHNA, CDR2 YSLEER. Trimming took 4 bases from V and 6 from J; bases not matched to a gene: 7. CDR3 in DNA: TGCGCCAGCAGCCCAGGGTACAGGGGGCTTCAGCCCCAGCATTTT. Translated, it gives CASSPGYRGLQPQHF.

The rearrangement links TRBV29-1 to TRBJ2-1, with D perhaps matching TRBD1 or TRBD2 (6 bases each). The CDR3 totals 14 residues. Trimming took 5 bases from V and 7 from J, leaving 18 bases between them. Germline V gene lookup returns CDR1 SQVTM and CDR2 ANQGSEA. CDR3 amino acids: CSVHRTVRENEQFF. In DNA, the CDR3 is TGCAGCGTTCATAGGACAGTTCGGGAGAATGAGCAGTTCTTC.

The chain uses TRBV7-9 and TRBJ2-7; D tentatively fits TRBD1 or TRBD2 (5 bases each). The V gene lost 4 bases and the J gene lost 7 bases, with 14 bases spanning the gap. Germline V gene sequence: CDR1 SEHNR, CDR2 FQNEAQ (reference sequence). The CDR3 is made up of 13 amino acids. CDR3 DNA: TGTGCCAGCAGCTCTGGGACCGAGGCGGAGCAGTACTTC. Protein: CASSSGTEAEQYF. The full variable domain, its missing parts supplied by reference TRBV7-9 and TRBJ2-7, is DTGVSQNPRHKITKRGQNVTFRCDPISEHNRLYWYRQTLGQGPEFLTYFQNEAQLEKSRLLSDRFSAERPKGSFSTLEIQRTEQGDSAMYLCASSSGTEAEQYFGPGTRLTVT.

J is TRBJ1-5 and V is TRBV12-5; no reliable D call. From germline, CDR1 is LGHNT and CDR2 FRNRAP. The V end was cut by 4 bases, the J end by 7 bases, with 14 bases between. CDR3 size: 14 residues. CDR3 coding DNA: TGTGCTAGTGGTTCCGGGATCGCCGGCCAGCCCCAGCATTTT. Translating gives CASGSGIAGQPQHF.

The rearrangement joins TRBV6-5 to TRBJ2-1; D uncertain. The V end lost 6 bases, the J end lost 3 bases, and 9 bases lay between the germline ends. This CDR3 comprises 13 residues. Germline V lookup: CDR1 MNHEY, CDR2 SVGAGI. This chain's CDR3 is CASSPKLYNEQFF. CDR3 in DNA: TGTGCCAGCAGCCCTAAACTCTACAATGAGCAGTTCTTC.

The rearrangement links TRBV28 to TRBJ2-7; no reliable D call. The length of the CDR3 is 15 residues. Per the germline V gene, CDR1 is MDHEN and CDR2 is SYDVKM. V was trimmed by 6 bases and J by 0 bases, leaving 15 bases between them. The DNA for the CDR3 is TGTGCCAGCAGGGTTAAGGCTGTACGCTCCTACGAGCAGTACTTC. It encodes CASRVKAVRSYEQYF.

This clone was picked up one time. The rearrangement joins TRBV7-9 to TRBJ2-2, with 11 bases that match TRBD1. CDR1 SEHNR and CDR2 FQNEAQ come from the germline V gene (reference sequence). Trimming took 5 bases from V and 5 from J; bases not matched to a gene: 7. This CDR3 is built from 16 residues. The CDR3 loop reads CASSHGQGAGTGELFF. In DNA form, the CDR3 reads TGTGCCAGCAGCCACGGACAGGGGGCAGGAACCGGGGAGCTGTTTTTT.

With respect to this clone: Other DNA sequences in the same sample also yield this CDR3. The J gene is TRBJ2-7, the V gene TRBV7-9; perhaps TRBD1 as D (5 bases). CDR1 is SEHNR, CDR2 FQNEAQ, per germline (reference sequence). V shed 4 bases and J shed 3 bases, with 10 bases lying between them. CDR3 length equals 13 residues. The CDR3 spells CASSSRQSYEQYF. CDR3 sequence (DNA): TGTGCCAGCAGCTCGCGACAGAGCTACGAGCAGTACTTC.

The rearrangement joins TRBV18 to TRBJ1-2; D is undetermined. Germline-derived CDR1 and CDR2 are KGHSH and LQKENI. This CDR3 contains 14 residues. Trimming removed 0 bases at V and 6 bases at J, with 11 bases between. CDR3 residues: CASSPPISGNGYTF. DNA for the CDR3: TGTGCCAGCTCACCACCGATAAGTGGGAATGGCTACACCTTC.

The chain couples TRBV6-4 to TRBJ2-1; D assignment may be TRBD1 or TRBD2 (5 bases each). Germline loops: CDR1 MRHNA, CDR2 SNTAGT. CDR3 length: 15 amino acids. V was shortened by 5 bases and J by 6 bases, with 17 bases between the two germline ends. The CDR3 coding sequence is TGTGCCAGCAGTCCCTCCGGGACGGCGGCCAATGAGCAGTTCTTC. It translates to CASSPSGTAANEQFF.

The rearrangement links TRBV7-9 to TRBJ2-7, with D perhaps being TRBD1 or TRBD2 (5 bases each). CDR1 is SEHNR and CDR2 is FQNEAQ in the germline V gene (reference sequence). Trimming removed 2 bases from V and 3 bases from J, with 14 bases in between. CDR3 length: 15 amino acids. In DNA, the CDR3 is TGTGCCAGCAGCTTACCCGCAGGGAGCGTCTACGAGCAGTACTTC. This codes for CASSLPAGSVYEQYF.

This clone has just a few counts. This sequence joins TRBV29-1 and TRBJ1-1; unclear D gene. Germline CDR1 is SQVTM and CDR2 is ANQGSEA. V lost 3 bases to trimming and J lost 1 base, with 9 bases between them. The CDR3 loop spans 13 amino acids. In DNA form, the CDR3 reads TGCAGCGTTGATGCGGAGGCGAACACTGAAGCTTTCTTT. Amino acids: CSVDAEANTEAFF.

The V and J genes are TRBV7-2 and TRBJ1-2; D remains ambiguous. Germline CDR1 reads SGHTA; CDR2 reads FQGNSA. The CDR3 loop spans 15 amino acids. V was shortened by 2 bases and J by 4 bases, with 14 bases between the two germline ends. The CDR3 region is CASSLSALESYGYTF. The CDR3 DNA sequence: TGTGCCAGCAGCTTATCTGCGCTGGAGAGCTATGGCTACACCTTC.

The V and J genes are TRBV7-2 and TRBJ1-5; D is uncertain. There are 13 residues in the CDR3. Germline CDR1 reads SGHTA; CDR2 reads FQGNSA. Trimming removed 4 bases from V and 0 bases from J, with 4 bases in between. The CDR3 is CASSSDSNQPQHF. CDR3 nucleotides: TGTGCCAGCAGCTCGGATAGCAATCAGCCCCAGCATTTT.

Worth noting for this clone: Within the sample, other DNA sequences also encode this same CDR3. V and J are TRBV5-4 and TRBJ2-7; D unclear. V lost 0 bases, J lost 4 bases, and 2 bases lay in between. CDR1 SGHNT and CDR2 YYREEE come from the germline V gene (reference sequence). This CDR3 has 11 residues. CDR3 DNA sequence: TGTGCCAGCAGCTTGGAATACGAGCAGTACTTC. It is translated as CASSLEYEQYF.

A single count supports this clone. As DNA, the CDR3 is TGCAGCGTTATAACGGAGGCCTATGGCTACACCTTC. Its translation is CSVITEAYGYTF. V usage is TRBV29-1 and J usage is TRBJ1-2; D uncertain. The germline V and J ends were trimmed by 5 bases and 4 bases, with 11 bases remaining between them. The CDR3 consists of 12 residues. Germline V gene sequence: CDR1 SQVTM, CDR2 ANQGSEA.

The chain combines TRBV2 with TRBJ1-1; 10 bases align to TRBD1. Germline CDR1 is SNHLY and CDR2 is FYNNEI. Trimming cost V 6 bases and J 4 bases; bases outside gene matches: 8. The CDR3 is made up of 15 amino acids. DNA for the CDR3: TGTGCCAGCAGCCTTCCTCGGACAGGGGGCACTGAAGCTTTCTTT. This encodes CASSLPRTGGTEAFF.

The rearrangement uses TRBV27 and TRBJ1-2, with a possible D match to TRBD1 (5 bases). Germline V gives CDR1 MNHEY, CDR2 SMNVEV (reference sequence). Trimming removed 5 bases from V and 2 bases from J, with 15 bases in between. The CDR3 is 15 residues long. The CDR3 reads CASSPSRGGNYGYTF. The CDR3 nucleotides read TGTGCCAGCAGTCCCTCGCGGGGGGGGAACTATGGCTACACCTTC.

As concerns this clone: Other DNA sequences from this sample encode an identical CDR3 as well. The chain recombines TRBV9 with TRBJ1-4; D is unclear. The CDR3 contains 13 residues. The germline CDR1 and CDR2 sequences are SGDLS and YYNGEE. Trimming pared 0 bases from V and 4 bases from J, leaving 4 bases between. CDR3 loop: CASSVGGNEKLFF. The CDR3 DNA reads as TGTGCCAGCAGCGTAGGCGGTAATGAAAAACTGTTTTTT.

The chain couples TRBV27 to TRBJ2-4; D might be TRBD1 or TRBD2, each matching 5 bases. In germline, CDR1 is MNHEY, CDR2 SMNVEV (reference sequence). This CDR3 is built from 15 residues. The germline V and J ends were trimmed by 5 bases and 8 bases, with 19 bases remaining between them. CDR3 loop: CASSPGTPASDIQYF. The CDR3 nucleotides read TGTGCCAGCAGTCCCGGGACCCCCGCCAGTGACATTCAGTACTTC.

This chain connects TRBV4-1 to TRBJ2-1; tentatively, D is TRBD2 (5 bases). Trimming removed 1 base at V and 10 bases at J, with 11 bases between. This CDR3 has 13 residues. Germline-derived CDR1 and CDR2 are MGHRA and YSYEKL. The CDR3: CASSQVGVAEQFF. CDR3 in DNA: TGCGCCAGCAGCCAAGTGGGAGTAGCGGAGCAGTTCTTC.

The chain employs TRBV2 and TRBJ2-1; 7 nucleotides align to TRBD2. This CDR3 has 19 amino acids. Looked up from germline, CDR1 is SNHLY and CDR2 is FYNNEI. The V and J ends lost 6 bases and 8 bases, in that order; junction bases with no gene match: 25. The CDR3 DNA reads TGTGCCAGCAGAGACGGTACGGGCCTCCGAGTAGCGGGCTGGGATGAGCAGTTCTTC. Translating gives CASRDGTGLRVAGWDEQFF.

On this clone: The same CDR3 can be traced to other DNA sequences in this sample. The chain links TRBV11-2 to TRBJ2-7; D is unclear. The V and J ends lost 5 bases and 2 bases respectively, with 13 bases between them. The germline V gene encodes CDR1 SGHAT and CDR2 FQNNGV. The CDR3 is made up of 14 amino acids. The DNA of the CDR3 is TGTGCCAGCAGCCCCGGTTTGGGCCCCTACGAGCAGTACTTC. Translating gives CASSPGLGPYEQYF. Full variable domain (outside the CDR3, taken from reference TRBV11-2 and TRBJ2-7): EAGVAQSPRYKIIEKRQSVAFWCNPISGHATLYWYQQILGQGPKLLIQFQNNGVVDDSQLPKDRFSAERLKGVDSTLKIQPAKLEDSAVYLCASSPGLGPYEQYFGPGTRLTVT.

The rearrangement uses TRBV6-5 and TRBJ2-7; D gene uncertain. There are 15 residues in the CDR3. The germline V gene encodes CDR1 MNHEY and CDR2 SVGAGI. Deletions cut 0 bases from V and 5 bases from J, with 14 bases between. CDR3 region: CASSYSNPLQDEQYF. For the CDR3, the DNA is TGTGCCAGCAGTTACTCGAACCCCCTTCAAGACGAGCAGTACTTC.